The next 28 T cell receptor beta chains were all read from a single sample in a study of T-cell reconstitution after alpha-beta-depleted transplantation in children. Unique molecular identifiers tagged the TCRbeta library. TCRdb analysed the PCR reads with MiXCR anew, one entry per CDR3 protein. The profile shows about 110,000 distinct CDR3 sequences, approximately 6.6% of them singletons. Sequenced material: PBMCs, mostly from graft donor cells, taken 360 days after TCRalphabeta/CD19-depleted stem cell transplant. These receptors were obtained from a male patient aged 2 to 9 who had a stem cell transplant for acute lymphoblastic leukemia, so the T cells may come from the graft donor.

The chain joins TRBV7-4 to TRBJ2-7; no clear D gene. V gave up 1 base and J gave up 4 bases, with 14 bases separating them. From germline, CDR1 is SGHVT and CDR2 SQSDAQ. The CDR3 is made up of 15 amino acids. The CDR3 coding sequence is TGTGCCAGCAGCTTAGTCCAGCCTCAAAGGTACGAGCAGTACTTC. Its protein is CASSLVQPQRYEQYF.

The chain recombines TRBV12-5 with TRBJ2-5, with D uncertain. V shed 1 base and J shed 10 bases, with 10 bases lying between them. CDR3 size: 12 residues. The germline gives CDR1 LGHNT, CDR2 FRNRAP. For the CDR3, the DNA is TGTGCTAGTGGTTTGGGCGGAAGTAACCAGTACTTC. Its protein is CASGLGGSNQYF.

This clonotype was seen repeatedly, ten times or more. The rearrangement joins TRBV10-2 to TRBJ2-7; either TRBD1 or TRBD2 may supply D (5 bases each). The V end was cut by 7 bases, the J end by 7 bases, with 8 bases between. This CDR3 has 10 residues. Germline assignment: CDR1 WSHSY and CDR2 SAAADI. CDR3 sequence (DNA): TGCGCCAGCATAGGGACGGAGCAGTACTTC. It is translated as CASIGTEQYF.

The chain carries TRBV4-1 and TRBJ2-1; 13 bases map to TRBD2. The CDR3 length is 16 residues. V was clipped by 4 bases and J by 5 bases; unmatched bases: 5. Germline V lookup: CDR1 MGHRA, CDR2 YSYEKL. The DNA of the CDR3 is TGCGCCAGCAGCCTCTCCGGGACTAGCGGGAACAATGAGCAGTTCTTC. As protein: CASSLSGTSGNNEQFF.

This clonotype was counted between two and nine times. The chain links TRBV28 to TRBJ2-7, with 9 bases aligning to TRBD1. The CDR3 sequence is 18 residues long. Germline values: CDR1 MDHEN, CDR2 SYDVKM. The J segment lost 2 bases and the V segment lost 5 bases, leaving 16 bases of the junction unmatched. The CDR3 sequence is CASSPRDREVLSAYEQYF. The CDR3 DNA sequence: TGTGCCAGCAGTCCCCGGGACAGGGAAGTCCTCTCGGCCTACGAGCAGTACTTC.

In this sample, this clonotype turned up a few times. The V call is TRBV4-1, the J call TRBJ2-3; D is undetermined. This CDR3 is built from 15 residues. Trimming cost V 0 bases and J 2 bases, with 9 bases left between them. Germline V CDR1 and CDR2: MGHRA, YSYEKL. DNA of the CDR3: TGCGCCAGCAGCCAAGAACCTAGAAACACAGATACGCAGTATTTT. Translating it yields CASSQEPRNTDTQYF.

The chain joins TRBV7-3 to TRBJ2-1; 8 nucleotides agree with TRBD2. CDR3 length: 15 amino acids. Trimming at V came to 2 bases and at J to 10 bases, leaving 10 bases not matched to a gene. In germline, CDR1 is SGHTA, CDR2 FQGTGA. CDR3 DNA: TGTGCCAGCAGCTTACAGACGAGCGGGAGAAGCGAGCAGTTCTTC. Protein sequence: CASSLQTSGRSEQFF.

This clonotype was detected only a few times. This chain links TRBV28 with TRBJ2-7; D gene unclear. Germline values: CDR1 MDHEN, CDR2 SYDVKM. The length of the CDR3 is 12 residues. The V end lost 8 bases, the J end lost 1 base, and 9 bases lay between the germline ends. CDR3: CASGSNSYEQYF. CDR3 coding DNA: TGTGCCAGCGGGTCCAATTCCTACGAGCAGTACTTC.

This clonotype was seen only a few times. The chain employs TRBV5-5 and TRBJ1-1; D remains ambiguous. The germline V and J ends were trimmed by 0 bases and 0 bases, with 6 bases remaining between them. CDR3 length: 14 amino acids. Germline V gene lookup returns CDR1 SGHKS and CDR2 YYEKEE (reference sequence). CDR3 DNA: TGTGCCAGCAGCTTGGTCGCAGTGAACACTGAAGCTTTCTTT. Translating it yields CASSLVAVNTEAFF.

This clonotype has a count of ten or more. The CDR3 loop reads CASSLTIPRELFF. In nucleotides, the CDR3 is TGTGCCAGCAGCTTAACCATCCCCCGGGAGCTGTTTTTT. The chain has TRBV11-2 and TRBJ2-2; D gene uncertain. The CDR3 loop spans 13 amino acids. Germline CDR1 reads SGHAT; CDR2 reads FQNNGV. V was pared by 2 bases and J by 9 bases, with 10 bases between.

V is TRBV13 and J is TRBJ2-1; 10 bases fit TRBD2. Germline V gene lookup returns CDR1 PRHDT and CDR2 FYEKMQ (reference sequence). This CDR3 is 15 amino acids long. The ends lost 5 bases at V and 7 bases at J; junction bases unmatched: 8. The CDR3 loop reads CASSKRQRGGNEQFF. The CDR3 nucleotides read TGTGCCAGCAGCAAGCGGCAGCGGGGGGGGAATGAGCAGTTCTTC.

The chain carries TRBV28 and TRBJ1-4, with 8 bases lining up with TRBD1. There are 15 residues in the CDR3. Germline CDR1 and CDR2: MDHEN and SYDVKM. V was clipped by 4 bases and J by 8 bases; unmatched bases: 9. CDR3 sequence: CASSSGFRGQEKLFF. Here the CDR3 DNA reads TGTGCCAGCAGTTCTGGGTTCAGGGGGCAGGAAAAACTGTTTTTT. Looking up the rest from reference TRBV28 and TRBJ1-4 gives the full variable domain: DVKVTQSSRYLVKRTGEKVFLECVQDMDHENMFWYRQDPGLGLRLIYFSYDVKMKEKGDIPEGYSVSREKKERFSLILESASTNQTSMYLCASSSGFRGQEKLFFGSGTQLSVL.

This clonotype has ten or more counts. This rearrangement joins TRBV7-8 to TRBJ2-1; 7 bases are a match to TRBD2. Looked up from germline, CDR1 is SGHVS and CDR2 is FQNEAQ. The CDR3 has 16 amino acids. V lost 5 bases and J lost 10; bases outside the gene matches: 17. DNA for the CDR3: TGTGCCAGCAGCCCCTTCGTACTAGCGCAACCGACGGAGCAGTTCTTC. Translation gives CASSPFVLAQPTEQFF.

Ten or more counts support this clonotype. This CDR3 is CASSLLSQVTSYEQYF. The DNA for the CDR3 is TGTGCCAGCAGCTTGTTGAGTCAGGTGACCTCCTACGAGCAGTACTTC. The V call is TRBV5-6, the J call TRBJ2-7; no firm D call. Germline CDR1 SGHDT, CDR2 YYEEEE. The CDR3 sequence is 16 residues long. Trimming removed 1 base from V and 0 bases from J, with 14 bases in between.

This clonotype was seen only a few times. The J gene is TRBJ1-5, the V gene TRBV5-5; unclear D gene. The CDR3 runs to 15 residues. In germline, CDR1 is SGHKS, CDR2 YYEKEE (reference sequence). V shed 1 base and J shed 0 bases, with 8 bases lying between them. The CDR3 sequence: CASSLSWISNQPQHF. DNA for the CDR3: TGTGCCAGCAGCTTGTCGTGGATTAGCAATCAGCCCCAGCATTTT.

The V gene is TRBV3-1, the J gene TRBJ2-7; D is perhaps TRBD2 (6 bases). CDR1 LGHDT and CDR2 YNNKEL come from the germline V gene (reference sequence). Trimming cost V 4 bases and J 2 bases, with 12 bases left between them. This CDR3 is 14 amino acids long. The CDR3 loop is CASSPGGGPYEQYF. In DNA form, the CDR3 reads TGTGCCAGCAGCCCCGGGGGAGGCCCCTACGAGCAGTACTTC.

This rearrangement joins TRBV11-2 to TRBJ2-7; D is unresolved. This CDR3 has 13 amino acids. The V and J ends lost 5 bases and 2 bases respectively, with 10 bases between them. Germline V gene lookup returns CDR1 SGHAT and CDR2 FQNNGV. The CDR3 DNA sequence: TGTGCCAGCAGCCCAGTCCTTCCCTACGAGCAGTACTTC. It specifies CASSPVLPYEQYF.

This chain connects TRBV4-1 to TRBJ1-1, with D perhaps matching TRBD1 (6 bases). CDR1 MGHRA and CDR2 YSYEKL come from the germline V gene. The germline V and J ends were trimmed by 0 bases and 3 bases, with 17 bases remaining between them. This CDR3 is 17 amino acids long. DNA for the CDR3: TGCGCCAGCAGCCAAGATCCCCAACAGGGAGATTACACTGAAGCTTTCTTT. As protein: CASSQDPQQGDYTEAFF.

This rearrangement joins TRBV20-1 to TRBJ2-7, with TRBD1 matching over 11 bases. CDR3 length: 16 amino acids. Germline CDR1 DFQATT, CDR2 SNEGSKA (reference sequence). The J segment lost 7 bases and the V segment lost 3 bases, leaving 14 bases of the junction unmatched. CDR3 sequence: CSARGQGEEFLREQYF. The CDR3, as DNA: TGCAGTGCTAGGGGACAGGGGGAAGAATTTTTGCGAGAGCAGTACTTC.

The chain combines TRBV5-6 with TRBJ2-5; 8 bases line up with TRBD2. The CDR3 has 18 amino acids. CDR1 SGHDT and CDR2 YYEEEE come from the germline V gene. V was clipped by 0 bases and J by 5 bases; unmatched bases: 15. CDR3 amino acids: CASSLEGELGLEDETQYF. DNA of the CDR3: TGTGCCAGCAGCTTGGAAGGAGAATTGGGACTAGAAGATGAGACCCAGTACTTC. The variable domain in full, completed from reference TRBV5-6 and TRBJ2-5, reads DAGVTQSPTHLIKTRGQQVTLRCSPKSGHDTVSWYQQALGQGPQFIFQYYEEEERQRGNFPDRFSGHQFPNYSSELNVNALLLGDSALYLCASSLEGELGLEDETQYFGPGTRLLVL.

The gene calls are TRBV5-8 and TRBJ1-6, with D maybe TRBD1 (5 bases). CDR1 SGHTS and CDR2 YDEGEE come from the germline V gene. The CDR3 extends over 14 amino acids. Trimming took off 6 bases at V and 7 bases at J, with 14 bases between the two ends. CDR3 nucleotides: TGTGCCAGCACCTCGGGACGGCTAAATTCACCCCTCCACTTT. Translating it yields CASTSGRLNSPLHF.

In its sample, this clonotype was seen a few times. The chain joins TRBV20-1 to TRBJ1-3; D not resolved. The CDR3 has 16 residues. The V gene lost 1 base and the J gene lost 2 bases, with 15 bases spanning the gap. Germline assignment: CDR1 DFQATT and CDR2 SNEGSKA (reference sequence). The CDR3: CSARGRGWGTGNTIYF. The CDR3 DNA is TGCAGTGCTAGAGGGCGGGGTTGGGGAACTGGAAACACCATATATTTT.

The sample holds many counts of this clonotype. The chain has TRBV24-1 and TRBJ2-2; no definite D call. Germline V gene data show CDR1 as KGHDR and CDR2 as SFDVKD. Between the trimmed V and J ends, which lost 12 bases and 1 base, there was a span of 14 bases. The CDR3 sequence is 14 residues long. CDR3 protein: CAASARRNTGELFF. CDR3 DNA sequence: TGTGCCGCGTCGGCCCGGCGGAACACCGGGGAGCTGTTTTTT.

This clonotype has a count of ten or more. The chain joins TRBV7-6 to TRBJ2-2; D remains unclear. Germline CDR1 reads SGHVS; CDR2 reads FNYEAQ. V was shortened by 1 base and J by 0 bases, with 3 bases between the two germline ends. The CDR3 has 14 amino acids. The CDR3 region is CASSLVANTGELFF. The CDR3 bases are TGTGCCAGCAGCTTAGTAGCGAACACCGGGGAGCTGTTTTTT. Supplemented by reference TRBV7-6 and TRBJ2-2, the full variable domain reads GAGVSQSPRYKVTKRGQDVALRCDPISGHVSLYWYRQALGQGPEFLTYFNYEAQQDKSGLPNDRFSAERPEGSISTLTIQRTEQRDSAMYRCASSLVANTGELFFGEGSRLTVL.

The sample holds a few counts of this clonotype. The V and J genes are TRBV12-3 or TRBV12-4 and TRBJ2-7, with TRBD1 matching 7 bases. The CDR3 length is 16 residues. Trimming cost V 1 base and J 12 bases; bases outside gene matches: 18. The CDR3 sequence is CASSLGRDSGLGLRYF. In nucleotides, the CDR3 is TGTGCCAGCAGTTTAGGCCGGGACAGTGGGCTGGGGTTGCGGTACTTC.

This clonotype was counted ten times or more. The rearrangement links TRBV20-1 to TRBJ2-4; TRBD1 aligns across 11 bases. The CDR3 length is 13 residues. Germline V CDR1 and CDR2: DFQATT, SNEGSKA (reference sequence). J lost 8 bases, V lost 3 bases, and 3 bases had no gene match. In DNA, the CDR3 is TGCAGTGCTAGCGGGACAGGGGGTTACATTCAGTACTTC. It specifies CSASGTGGYIQYF.

This clonotype was seen ten or more times. The chain employs TRBV28 and TRBJ2-7; 7 positions agree with TRBD1. Germline loops: CDR1 MDHEN, CDR2 SYDVKM. This CDR3 spans 15 amino acids. After removal of 5 bases from V and 2 bases from J, the junction contained 9 bases not matched to a gene. The CDR3 loop is CASSRPWDSAYEQYF. CDR3 bases: TGTGCCAGCAGTCGCCCTTGGGACAGTGCCTACGAGCAGTACTTC.

This clonotype was counted between two and nine times. The chain has TRBV7-2 and TRBJ2-1; TRBD2 matches 13 bases. CDR3 length: 17 amino acids. Germline V gene lookup returns CDR1 SGHTA and CDR2 FQGNSA. The junction had 14 bases not matched to a gene; V was cut back by 6 bases and J by 9 bases. The CDR3 DNA sequence: TGTGCCAGCAGGGAACTAGCGGGGGGGCCAACAAAGGGTGAGCAGTTCTTC. Encoded protein: CASRELAGGPTKGEQFF.